This entry concerns a single TCR beta chain. The sample comes from a study of CD8 T cells in ankylosing spondylitis. Each CDR3 protein gets one entry after TCRdb re-called the 5' RACE reads with MiXCR. The sample lists 230,000 or so distinct CDR3 sequences, more than 15% occurring once. Per the germline V gene, CDR1 is SGHRS and CDR2 is YFSETQ. This CDR3 has 18 residues. Trimming cost V 0 bases and J 4 bases; bases outside gene matches: 8. Sequencing used blood, either unsorted or a sorted T cell fraction (not recorded which). The chain is built from TRBV5-1 and TRBJ2-1; 12 positions agree with TRBD2. The clonotype was recovered from a male donor with ankylosing spondylitis or in good health (not recorded which). The CDR3 protein is CASSLGGLAGLEYNEQFF. CDR3 coding DNA: TGCGCCAGCAGCTTGGGTGGACTAGCGGGATTAGAGTACAATGAGCAGTTCTTC.